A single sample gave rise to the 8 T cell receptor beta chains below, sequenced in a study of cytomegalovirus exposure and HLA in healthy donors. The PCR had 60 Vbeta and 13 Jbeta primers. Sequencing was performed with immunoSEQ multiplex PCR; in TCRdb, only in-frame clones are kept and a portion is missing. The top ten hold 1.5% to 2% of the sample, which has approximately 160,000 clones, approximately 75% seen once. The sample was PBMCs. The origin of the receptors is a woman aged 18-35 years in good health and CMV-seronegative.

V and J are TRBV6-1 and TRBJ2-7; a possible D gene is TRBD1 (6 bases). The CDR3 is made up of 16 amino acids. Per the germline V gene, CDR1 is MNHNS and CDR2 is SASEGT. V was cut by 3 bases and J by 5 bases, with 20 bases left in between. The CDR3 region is CASSEGTGTQKDEQYF. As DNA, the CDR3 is TGTGCCAGCAGTGAGGGAACCGGGACACAAAAGGACGAGCAGTACTTC.

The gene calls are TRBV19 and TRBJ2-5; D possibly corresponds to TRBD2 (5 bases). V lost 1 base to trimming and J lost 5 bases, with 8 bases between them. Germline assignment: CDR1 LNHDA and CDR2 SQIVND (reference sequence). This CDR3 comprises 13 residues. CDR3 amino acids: CASSIARGETQYF. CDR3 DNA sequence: TGTGCCAGTAGTATAGCCCGGGGTGAGACCCAGTACTTC.

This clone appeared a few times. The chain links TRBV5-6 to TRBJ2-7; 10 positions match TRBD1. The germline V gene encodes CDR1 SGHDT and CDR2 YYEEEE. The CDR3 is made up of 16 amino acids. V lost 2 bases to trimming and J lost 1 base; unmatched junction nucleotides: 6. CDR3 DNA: TGTGCCAGCAGCTTCATTCGGGACAGGGGTTCCTACGAGCAGTACTTC. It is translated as CASSFIRDRGSYEQYF.

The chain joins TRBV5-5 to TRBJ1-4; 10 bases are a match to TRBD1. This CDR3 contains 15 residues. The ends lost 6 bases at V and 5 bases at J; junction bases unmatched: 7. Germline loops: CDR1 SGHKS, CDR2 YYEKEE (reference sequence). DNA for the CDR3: TGTGCCAGCACCGTGCGGGGACAGGGGAATGAAAAACTGTTTTTT. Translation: CASTVRGQGNEKLFF.

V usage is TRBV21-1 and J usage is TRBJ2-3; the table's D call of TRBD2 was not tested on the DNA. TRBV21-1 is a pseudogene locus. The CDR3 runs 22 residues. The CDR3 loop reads CASSKAGQGGLHGGRAGDTQYF. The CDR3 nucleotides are TGTGCCAGCAGCAAAGCGGGGCAGGGGGGACTCCACGGCGGGAGGGCAGGGGATACGCAGTATTTT.

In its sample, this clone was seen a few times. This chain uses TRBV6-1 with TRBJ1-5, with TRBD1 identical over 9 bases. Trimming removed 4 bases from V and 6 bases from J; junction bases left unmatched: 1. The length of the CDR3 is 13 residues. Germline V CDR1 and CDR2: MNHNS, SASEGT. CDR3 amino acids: CASSVTGGQPQHF. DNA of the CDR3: TGTGCCAGCAGTGTGACAGGGGGTCAGCCCCAGCATTTT.

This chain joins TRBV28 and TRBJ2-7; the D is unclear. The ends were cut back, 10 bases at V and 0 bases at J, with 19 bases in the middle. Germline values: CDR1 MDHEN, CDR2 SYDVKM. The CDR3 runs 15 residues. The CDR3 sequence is CATTPYSGYSYEQYF. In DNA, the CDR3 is TGTGCCACCACGCCCTACTCAGGTTACTCCTACGAGCAGTACTTC.

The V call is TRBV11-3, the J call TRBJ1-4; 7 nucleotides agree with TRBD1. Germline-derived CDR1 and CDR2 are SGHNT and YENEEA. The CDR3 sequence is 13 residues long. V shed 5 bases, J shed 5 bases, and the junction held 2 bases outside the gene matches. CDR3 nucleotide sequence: TGTGCCAGCAGCCGGGGACAGAATGAAAAACTGTTTTTT. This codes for CASSRGQNEKLFF. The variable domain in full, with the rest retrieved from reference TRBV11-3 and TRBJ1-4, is EAGVVQSPRYKIIEKKQPVAFWCNPISGHNTLYWYLQNLGQGPELLIRYENEEAVDDSQLPKDRFSAERLKGVDSTLKIQPAELGDSAVYLCASSRGQNEKLFFGSGTQLSVL.